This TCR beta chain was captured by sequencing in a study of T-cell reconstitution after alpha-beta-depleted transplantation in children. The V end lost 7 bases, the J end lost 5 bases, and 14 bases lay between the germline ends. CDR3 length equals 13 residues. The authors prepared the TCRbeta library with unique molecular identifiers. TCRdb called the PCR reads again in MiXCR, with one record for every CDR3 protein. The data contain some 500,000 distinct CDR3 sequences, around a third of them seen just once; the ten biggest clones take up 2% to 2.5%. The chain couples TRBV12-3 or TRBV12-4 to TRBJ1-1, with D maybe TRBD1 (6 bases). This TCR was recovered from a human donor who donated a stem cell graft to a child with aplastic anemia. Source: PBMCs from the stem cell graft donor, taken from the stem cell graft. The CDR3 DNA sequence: TGTGCCAGCACCTATGGGGGGGCAACTGAAGCTTTCTTT. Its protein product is CASTYGGATEAFF.